This T cell receptor (beta chain) was identified in a study of cytomegalovirus exposure and HLA in healthy donors. The donors (healthy individuals) were bone marrow donors. This CDR3 region has 14 residues. The V end was cut by 5 bases, the J end by 0 bases, with 9 bases between. Germline loops: CDR1 MNHEY, CDR2 SMNVEV (reference sequence). Notes on this clone: Antigen unknown.

The PCR contained 60 Vbeta and 13 Jbeta primers. Sequenced by immunoSEQ multiplex PCR; TCRdb stores in-frame clones only, minus some. The top ten clones hold 0.95% to 1% of a sample with 150,000 to 200,000 clones, around 83% of them seen once. Findings and limits, study-wide: Highly shared sequence variants in one cluster were likely a sequencing artifact.

This chain links TRBV27 with TRBJ2-3; D unclear. This receptor was identified in a girl aged 2-15 years in good health and CMV-seropositive. Sequenced sample: PBMCs. The DNA for the CDR3 is TGTGCCAGCAGTCCCGTCACTAGCACAGATACGCAGTATTTT. This translates into CASSPVTSTDTQYF.